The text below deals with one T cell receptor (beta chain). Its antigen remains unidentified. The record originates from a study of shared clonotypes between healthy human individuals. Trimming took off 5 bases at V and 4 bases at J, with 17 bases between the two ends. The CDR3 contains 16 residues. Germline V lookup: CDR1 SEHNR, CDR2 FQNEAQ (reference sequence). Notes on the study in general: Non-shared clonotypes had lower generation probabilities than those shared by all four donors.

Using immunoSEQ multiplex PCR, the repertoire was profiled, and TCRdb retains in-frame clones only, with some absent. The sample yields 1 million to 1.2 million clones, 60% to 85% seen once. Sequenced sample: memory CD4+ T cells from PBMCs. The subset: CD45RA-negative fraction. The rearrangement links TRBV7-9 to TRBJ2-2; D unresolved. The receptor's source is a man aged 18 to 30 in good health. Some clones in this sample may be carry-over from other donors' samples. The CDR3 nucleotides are TGTGCCAGCAGCCCCCCGATCGCGGTTGGCACCGGGGAGCTGTTTTTT. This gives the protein CASSPPIAVGTGELFF.